This T cell receptor delta chain was captured by sequencing in a study of gamma-delta T cells after stem cell transplantation. There are a few counts of this clone. A single base is all that separates this from a far larger clone, so a read error is likely. The CDR3 length is 22 residues. Trimming cost V 3 bases and J 1 base; bases outside gene matches: 23. The germline gives CDR1 GEAIGNYY, CDR2 EKD. TCRdb redid clone calling on the RT-PCR reads using CATT. This sample carries 1,500 to 2,000 delta-chain clones, over 2% of them seen once, and the ten largest clones take about 48%. Sequencing input: gamma-delta T cells. The TCR comes from a human donor. It is not recorded whose cells these are; they may come from a transplant donor. This chain links TRDV2 with TRDJ1, with TRDD3 identical over 12 bases. The CDR3 spells CACDLISSAPLGDTRGTDKLIF. CDR3 in DNA: TGTGCCTGTGACCTAATTTCTTCCGCTCCACTGGGGGATACAAGGGGCACCGATAAACTCATCTTT.